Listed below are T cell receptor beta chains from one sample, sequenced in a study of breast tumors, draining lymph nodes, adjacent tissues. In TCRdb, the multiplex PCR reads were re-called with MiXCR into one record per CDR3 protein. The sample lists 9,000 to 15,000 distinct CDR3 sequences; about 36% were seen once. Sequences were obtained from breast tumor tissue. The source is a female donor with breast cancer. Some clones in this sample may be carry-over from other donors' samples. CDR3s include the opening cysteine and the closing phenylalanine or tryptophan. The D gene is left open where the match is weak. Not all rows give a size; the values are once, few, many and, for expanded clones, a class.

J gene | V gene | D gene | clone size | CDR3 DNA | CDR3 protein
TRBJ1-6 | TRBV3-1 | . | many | TGTGCCAGCAGCCGAGGGGATTATAATTCACCCCTCCACTTT | CASSRGDYNSPLHF
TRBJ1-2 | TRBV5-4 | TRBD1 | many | TGTGCCAGCAGCGTAGGACAGGGGCGGTATGGCTACACCTTC | CASSVGQGRYGYTF
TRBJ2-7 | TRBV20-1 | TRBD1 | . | TGCAGTGCTAGATATACAGGGACAGGAGATCACTACGAGCAGTACTTC | CSARYTGTGDHYEQYF
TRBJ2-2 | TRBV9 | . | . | TGTGCCAGCAAGGGGGGGGAGAGTAGCGGCACCGGGGAGCTGTTTTTT | CASKGGESSGTGELFF
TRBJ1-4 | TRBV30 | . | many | TGTGCCTGGAGTCCAGACACCGGGCTGTTTTTT | CAWSPDTGLFF
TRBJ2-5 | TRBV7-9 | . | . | TGTGCCAGCAGCTTACTCGACGAGACCCAGTACTTC | CASSLLDETQYF
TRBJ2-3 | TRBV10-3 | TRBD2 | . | TGTGCCACTTACGGGACTAGCGGGTACACAGATACGCAGTATTTT | CATYGTSGYTDTQYF
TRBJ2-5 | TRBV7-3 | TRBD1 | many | TGTGCCAGCAGCCTAACAGGGGGCGGCACGAGGTCGACCCAGTACTTC | CASSLTGGGTRSTQYF
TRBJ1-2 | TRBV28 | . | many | TGTGCCACAGGGAGATCGGATGGCTACACCTTC | CATGRSDGYTF
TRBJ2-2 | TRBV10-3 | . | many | TGTGCCATCAGTGAGGGACACACCGGGGAGCTGTTTTTT | CAISEGHTGELFF
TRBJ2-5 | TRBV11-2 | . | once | TGTGCCAGCAGCTTAGTGCGGTCAGGGGAACAGACCCAGTACTTC | CASSLVRSGEQTQYF
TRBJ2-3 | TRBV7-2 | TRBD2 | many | TGTGCCAGCAGCAGGGACTACCTTAGCACAGATACGCAGTATTTT | CASSRDYLSTDTQYF
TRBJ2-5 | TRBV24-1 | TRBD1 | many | TGTGCCACCAGTGATCGAACCGGGACAGGGGCATTTGAAGAGACCCAGTACTTC | CATSDRTGTGAFEETQYF
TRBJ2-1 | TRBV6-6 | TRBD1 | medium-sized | TGTGCCAGCAGCCCCCCACTCGGGACAGGACGGGCGGGTGAGCAGTTCTTC | CASSPPLGTGRAGEQFF
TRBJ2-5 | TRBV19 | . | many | TGTGCCAGTAGTATAATTTTTGGGGAGACCCAGTACTTC | CASSIIFGETQYF
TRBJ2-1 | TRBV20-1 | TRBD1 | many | TGCAGTGCTTGGGGACGGACAGGGCGGGATGAGCAGTTCTTC | CSAWGRTGRDEQFF
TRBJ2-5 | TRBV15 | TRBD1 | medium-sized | TGTGCCACCAGCAGAGGACAGGGGATGGCAGAGACCCAGTACTTC | CATSRGQGMAETQYF
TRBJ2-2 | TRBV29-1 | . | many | TGCAGCGTTGTACCGGGGGCGGGTACCGGGGAGCTGTTTTTT | CSVVPGAGTGELFF
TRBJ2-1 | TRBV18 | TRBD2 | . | TGTGCCAGCTCACCAACGGCGACTAGCGGTTACAATGAGCAGTTCTTC | CASSPTATSGYNEQFF
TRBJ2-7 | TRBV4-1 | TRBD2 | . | TGCGCCAGCAGCCAAGGGACCGGGAGGAGCTCCTACGAGCAGTACTTC | CASSQGTGRSSYEQYF
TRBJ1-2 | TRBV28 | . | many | TGTGCCAGCAGTTTAACAGGGACCTATGGCTACACCTTC | CASSLTGTYGYTF
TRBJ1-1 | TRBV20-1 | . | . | TGCAGTGCTAGAAGGCAGGACACTGAAGCTTTCTTT | CSARRQDTEAFF
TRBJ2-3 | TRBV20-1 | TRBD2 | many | TGCAGTGCAACGCCCACTAACGGACTAGCGGGGGGGCAAGATACGCAGTATTTT | CSATPTNGLAGGQDTQYF
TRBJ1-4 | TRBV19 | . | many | TGTGCCAGTAATTTCGCAACTAATGAAAAACTGTTTTTT | CASNFATNEKLFF
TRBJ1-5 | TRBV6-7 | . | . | TGTGCCAGCAGTCGGGGGGGGCCGGGACTGGGGAGGAATCAGCCCCAGCATTTT | CASSRGGPGLGRNQPQHF
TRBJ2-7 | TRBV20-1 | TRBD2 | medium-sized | TGCAGTGCCGGATCTATAGCGGGAGATTGGTACGAGCAGTACTTC | CSAGSIAGDWYEQYF
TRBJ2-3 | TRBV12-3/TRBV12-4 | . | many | TGTGCCAGCAGTTTAAGACCTGGGACTACGCAGTATTTT | CASSLRPGTTQYF
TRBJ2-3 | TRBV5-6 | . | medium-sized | TGTGCCAGCAGCTTGGAGGGGGAAATTGGCACAGATACGCAGTATTTT | CASSLEGEIGTDTQYF
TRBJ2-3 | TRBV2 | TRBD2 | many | TGTGCCAGCAGCAGCGGGGGGCCGACAGATACGCAGTATTTT | CASSSGGPTDTQYF
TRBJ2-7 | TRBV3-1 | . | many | TGTGCCAGCAGCCAAGGGACACAGAATTACTACGAGCAGTACTTC | CASSQGTQNYYEQYF
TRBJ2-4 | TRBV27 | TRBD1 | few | TGTGCCAGCGCCTACCTCAAGGGACAGGGAAAAAACATTCAGTACTTC | CASAYLKGQGKNIQYF
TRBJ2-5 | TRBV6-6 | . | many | TGTGCCAGCAGTCCGCTTGCCGGGGGAGAGACCCAGTACTTC | CASSPLAGGETQYF
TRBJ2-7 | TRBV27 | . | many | TGTGCCAGCAGTGGAAGTAACGAGCAGTACTTC | CASSGSNEQYF
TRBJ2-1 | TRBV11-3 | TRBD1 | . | TGTGCCAGCAGCTTAGATGGTAGACAGGGGGACAATGAGCAGTTCTTC | CASSLDGRQGDNEQFF
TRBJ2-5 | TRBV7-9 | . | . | TGTGCCAGCAGCGTACAGGGTAGGGGGACGGAGACCCAGTACTTC | CASSVQGRGTETQYF
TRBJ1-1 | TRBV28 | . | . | TGTGCCAGCAGTTTACATGGGGACTACACTGAAGCTTTCTTT | CASSLHGDYTEAFF
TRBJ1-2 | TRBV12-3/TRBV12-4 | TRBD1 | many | TGTGCCAGCAGTCCCGGGGACAGGGACGTCTATGGCTACACCTTC | CASSPGDRDVYGYTF
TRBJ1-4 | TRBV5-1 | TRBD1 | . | TGCGCCAGCAGGTCCGGGACAGCTAATGAAAAACTGTTTTTT | CASRSGTANEKLFF
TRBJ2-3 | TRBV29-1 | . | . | TGCAGCGAAGGGGCAGATAGCACAGCTACGCAGTATTTT | CSEGADSTATQYF
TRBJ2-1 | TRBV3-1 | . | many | TGTGCCAGCAGCCAAGGAGGTTTGAATGAGCAGTTCTTC | CASSQGGLNEQFF